This T cell receptor beta chain stems from a study of cytomegalovirus exposure and HLA in healthy donors. Study-level results: The study recorded fewer than 200 TCR beta chains that were cytomegalovirus-associated.

Germline CDR1 is SGHRS and CDR2 is YFSETQ. The CDR3 extends over 14 amino acids. With V trimmed by 4 bases and J by 7 bases, 7 bases remained unmatched. In the PCR, 60 Vbeta and 13 Jbeta primers were used. Produced via immunoSEQ multiplex PCR; TCRdb's table is partial and in-frame only. Among about 160,000 clones, approximately 80% were seen once, and the ten largest hold around 14%. As regards this clone: The target antigen is unknown.

The TCR was taken from a woman aged 50 to 60 in good health and CMV-seronegative. This chain uses TRBV5-1 with TRBJ1-2, with 10 bases aligning to TRBD1. The sequenced sample was PBMCs. CDR3 loop: CASSPTGGMVGYTF. CDR3 coding DNA: TGCGCCAGCAGCCCGACAGGGGGCATGGTTGGCTACACCTTC.